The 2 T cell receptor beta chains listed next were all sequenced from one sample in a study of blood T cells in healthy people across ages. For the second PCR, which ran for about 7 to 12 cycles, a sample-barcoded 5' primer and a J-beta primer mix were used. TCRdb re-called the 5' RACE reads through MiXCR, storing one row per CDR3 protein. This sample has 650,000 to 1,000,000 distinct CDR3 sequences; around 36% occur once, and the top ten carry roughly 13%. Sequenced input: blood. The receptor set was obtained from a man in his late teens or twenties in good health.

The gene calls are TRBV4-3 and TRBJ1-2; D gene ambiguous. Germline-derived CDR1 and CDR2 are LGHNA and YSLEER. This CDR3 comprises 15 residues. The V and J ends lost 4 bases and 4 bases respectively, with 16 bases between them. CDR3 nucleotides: TGCGCCAGCAGCCCTCAGACCCCGACGGTCTATGGCTACACCTTC. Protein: CASSPQTPTVYGYTF.

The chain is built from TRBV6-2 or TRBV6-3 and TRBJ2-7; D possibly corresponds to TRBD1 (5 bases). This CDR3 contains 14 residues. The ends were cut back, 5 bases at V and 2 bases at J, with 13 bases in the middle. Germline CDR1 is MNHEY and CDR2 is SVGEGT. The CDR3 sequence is CASSTADIPYEQYF. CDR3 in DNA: TGTGCCAGCAGTACGGCGGACATCCCCTACGAGCAGTACTTC.